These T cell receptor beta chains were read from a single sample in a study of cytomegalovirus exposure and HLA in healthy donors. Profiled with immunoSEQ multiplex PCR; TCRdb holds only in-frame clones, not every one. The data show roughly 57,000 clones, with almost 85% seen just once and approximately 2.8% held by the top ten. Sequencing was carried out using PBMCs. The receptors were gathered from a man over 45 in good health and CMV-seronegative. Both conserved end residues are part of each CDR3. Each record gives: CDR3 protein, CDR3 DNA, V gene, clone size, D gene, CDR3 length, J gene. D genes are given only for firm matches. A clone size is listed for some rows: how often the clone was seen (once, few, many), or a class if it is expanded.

CDR3: CASSPSGTPTRELFF
DNA: TGTGCCAGCAGCCCTAGTGGGACTCCGACCCGGGAGCTGTTTTTT
V: TRBV11-2
size: .
D: .
length: 15
J: TRBJ2-2

CDR3: CASRTRIASTDTQYF
DNA: TGTGCCAGCAGAACTAGGATAGCCAGCACAGATACGCAGTATTTT
V: TRBV6-5
size: .
D: .
length: 15
J: TRBJ2-3

CDR3: CASSSLGGPYEQFF
DNA: TGTGCCAGCAGTTCCCTGGGGGGGCCCTATGAGCAGTTCTTC
V: TRBV6-5
size: .
D: .
length: 14
J: TRBJ2-1

CDR3: CASSWDPGQVSYEQYF
DNA: TGCGCCAGCAGCTGGGATCCGGGACAGGTCTCCTACGAGCAGTACTTC
V: TRBV5-1
size: .
D: TRBD1
length: 16
J: TRBJ2-7

CDR3: CASSPSGGLARVAKNIQYF
DNA: TGTGCCAGCTCACCATCTGGGGGACTAGCGCGAGTAGCCAAAAACATTCAGTACTTC
V: TRBV18
size: .
D: TRBD2
length: 19
J: TRBJ2-4

CDR3: CASSQGQGAVDTQYF
DNA: TGTGCCAGCAGTCAAGGACAGGGGGCGGTAGATACGCAGTATTTT
V: TRBV7-2
size: .
D: TRBD1
length: 15
J: TRBJ2-3

CDR3: CASSQELYRGTQYF
DNA: TGTGCCAGCAGCCAAGAATTGTACCGGGGGACCCAGTACTTC
V: TRBV14
size: .
D: .
length: 14
J: TRBJ2-5

CDR3: CASSLQGTGSGQYF
DNA: TGCGCCAGCAGCTTACAGGGGACCGGATCCGGGCAGTACTTC
V: TRBV5-1
size: .
D: TRBD1
length: 14
J: TRBJ2-7

CDR3: CASSGETGLNQPQHF
DNA: TGTGCCAGCAGCGGAGAGACAGGGCTTAATCAGCCCCAGCATTTT
V: TRBV5-5
size: .
D: TRBD1
length: 15
J: TRBJ1-5

CDR3: CASSAGQSYGYTF
DNA: TGTGCCAGTAGTGCCGGACAGAGCTATGGCTACACCTTC
V: TRBV19
size: .
D: .
length: 13
J: TRBJ1-2

CDR3: CASSEGAGPETQYF
DNA: TGTGCCAGCAGTGAAGGGGCAGGGCCAGAGACCCAGTACTTC
V: TRBV6-1
size: .
D: .
length: 14
J: TRBJ2-5

CDR3: CASSRLAGYNEQFF
DNA: TGTGCCAGCAGCCGACTGGCGGGCTACAATGAGCAGTTCTTC
V: TRBV7-2
size: few
D: .
length: 14
J: TRBJ2-1

CDR3: CASSLTGYETQYF
DNA: TGTGCCAGCAGCTTGACAGGGTACGAGACCCAGTACTTC
V: TRBV5-6
size: .
D: .
length: 13
J: TRBJ2-5

CDR3: CASSAADRPYSPLHF
DNA: TGTGCCAGCAGCGCCGCCGACAGGCCCTATTCACCCCTCCACTTT
V: TRBV9
size: .
D: .
length: 15
J: TRBJ1-6

CDR3: CASSPSQAVKYEQYF
DNA: TGTGCCAGCAGTCCCTCCCAGGCAGTCAAGTACGAGCAGTACTTC
V: TRBV7-2
size: .
D: .
length: 15
J: TRBJ2-7

CDR3: CASSPGGKNTEAFF
DNA: TGTGCCAGCAGCCCGGGGGGTAAGAACACTGAAGCTTTCTTT
V: TRBV7-2
size: .
D: .
length: 14
J: TRBJ1-1

CDR3: CASSGPQGFRNQPQHF
DNA: TGTGCCAGCAGCGGGCCACAGGGGTTTCGCAATCAGCCCCAGCATTTT
V: TRBV5-8
size: .
D: TRBD1
length: 16
J: TRBJ1-5

CDR3: CASSDPPTGSSYNSPLHF
DNA: TGTGCCAGCAGTGATCCCCCGACAGGGAGCTCCTATAATTCACCCCTCCACTTT
V: TRBV2
size: .
D: TRBD1
length: 18
J: TRBJ1-6

CDR3: CSGRGTGADYEQYF
DNA: TGCAGCGGGAGGGGGACAGGGGCTGACTACGAGCAGTACTTC
V: TRBV29-1
size: .
D: TRBD1
length: 14
J: TRBJ2-7

CDR3: CASSRDTSSYNEQFF
DNA: TGTGCCAGCAGCCGGGACACCAGCTCCTACAATGAGCAGTTCTTC
V: TRBV28
size: .
D: .
length: 15
J: TRBJ2-1

CDR3: CASGLTGGGSGELFF
DNA: TGTGCTAGTGGCTTGACAGGGGGCGGGTCCGGGGAGCTGTTTTTT
V: TRBV12-5
size: .
D: TRBD1
length: 15
J: TRBJ2-2

CDR3: CASSLEGLGGSYEQYF
DNA: TGTGCCAGCAGCTTAGAGGGGTTGGGGGGTTCCTACGAGCAGTACTTC
V: TRBV11-2
size: .
D: .
length: 16
J: TRBJ2-7

CDR3: CASSQAMWGQRHNEQFF
DNA: TGCGCCAGCAGCCAAGCGATGTGGGGACAGAGACACAATGAGCAGTTCTTC
V: TRBV4-1
size: .
D: TRBD1
length: 17
J: TRBJ2-1